Shown below are 22 T cell receptor beta chains from a single sample sequenced in a study of shared clonotypes between healthy human individuals. Assay: immunoSEQ multiplex PCR; the TCRdb copy retains only in-frame clones and omits some. The profile shows about 2.4 million clones, approximately 93% of them singletons. Material for sequencing was naive CD4+ T cells from PBMCs. This sample's subset: CD45RA+ positively selected. All receptors come from a man between 18 and 35 years old in good health. Some clones in this sample may be carry-over from other donors' samples.

The V and J genes are TRBV18 and TRBJ2-7; D is undetermined. With 4 bases removed from V and 2 bases from J, the gap between germline ends came to 12 bases. Per germline, CDR1 KGHSH and CDR2 LQKENI. The CDR3 consists of 14 residues. CDR3 protein: CASSLQQQTYEQYF. Here the CDR3 DNA reads TGTGCCAGCTCACTACAGCAACAAACCTACGAGCAGTACTTC.

The chain combines TRBV15 with TRBJ2-7; D is ambiguous. The V and J ends lost 7 bases and 0 bases respectively, with 10 bases between them. Germline V CDR1 and CDR2: LNHNV, YYDKDF (reference sequence). The CDR3 is 13 amino acids. CDR3 region: CATIRRSSYEQYF. CDR3 coding DNA: TGTGCCACCATCCGCAGGAGCTCCTACGAGCAGTACTTC.

A word on this clone: Distinct nucleotide sequences in the sample also encode this CDR3. The J gene is TRBJ2-7, the V gene TRBV5-1; TRBD1 or TRBD2 may be the D gene (5 bases each). The CDR3 totals 14 residues. V was cut by 3 bases and J by 0 bases, with 10 bases left in between. Germline CDR1 is SGHRS and CDR2 is YFSETQ. The CDR3 DNA reads TGCGCCAGCAGCTCCCGGGGCAACTCCTACGAGCAGTACTTC. Protein product: CASSSRGNSYEQYF.

V and J are TRBV5-5 and TRBJ1-2; D is unresolved. The V end was cut by 0 bases, the J end by 0 bases, with 3 bases between. The CDR3 has 13 amino acids. CDR1 is SGHKS, CDR2 YYEKEE, per germline (reference sequence). DNA for the CDR3: TGTGCCAGCAGCTTGGTAGCTAACTATGGCTACACCTTC. Its translation is CASSLVANYGYTF.

This clone was recorded once. The chain uses TRBV5-5 and TRBJ2-1; D perhaps matches TRBD2 (5 bases). Trimming cost V 5 bases and J 7 bases, with 13 bases left between them. Germline-derived CDR1 and CDR2 are SGHKS and YYEKEE (reference sequence). The CDR3 totals 13 residues. The CDR3 sequence is CASRDSGWNEQFF. CDR3 in DNA: TGTGCCAGCAGGGACTCAGGTTGGAATGAGCAGTTCTTC.

The chain recombines TRBV2 with TRBJ1-1, with D uncertain. The CDR3 loop spans 12 amino acids. Germline V gene sequence: CDR1 SNHLY, CDR2 FYNNEI. With 4 bases removed from V and 5 bases from J, the gap between germline ends came to 8 bases. The DNA for the CDR3 is TGTGCCAGCAGTGTCTCGGGAACTGAAGCTTTCTTT. Residues: CASSVSGTEAFF.

V gene TRBV7-8 combines with J gene TRBJ2-7; weak D call: TRBD1 (5 bases). The CDR3 runs 14 residues. V was clipped by 5 bases and J by 4 bases, with 15 bases between them. Germline assignment: CDR1 SGHVS and CDR2 FQNEAQ. CDR3 in amino acids: CASSARQSSYEQYF. CDR3 DNA: TGTGCCAGCAGCGCCCGACAGAGTTCTTACGAGCAGTACTTC.

The chain employs TRBV28 and TRBJ2-5; TRBD2 matches 7 bases. V was clipped by 6 bases and J by 4 bases; unmatched bases: 5. The CDR3 extends over 13 amino acids. Germline V CDR1 and CDR2: MDHEN, SYDVKM. The CDR3 spells CASSGGTGETQYF. DNA of the CDR3: TGTGCCAGCAGCGGGGGGACGGGAGAGACCCAGTACTTC.

V and J are TRBV7-2 and TRBJ2-5; tentative D call: TRBD2 (5 bases). This CDR3 is 15 amino acids long. The V end was cut by 5 bases, the J end by 2 bases, with 15 bases between. Germline CDR1 SGHTA, CDR2 FQGNSA. The CDR3 DNA is TGTGCCAGCAGCCCCATATGGACTCCTCAAGAGACCCAGTACTTC. It codes for CASSPIWTPQETQYF.

This sequence joins TRBV11-2 and TRBJ2-5; possible D gene TRBD2, 5 bases. In germline, CDR1 is SGHAT, CDR2 FQNNGV. This CDR3 region has 16 residues. With 0 bases removed from V and 4 bases from J, the gap between germline ends came to 15 bases. CDR3 region: CASSLDGRAGGETQYF. Written as DNA, the CDR3 is TGTGCCAGCAGCTTAGATGGTCGGGCAGGAGGAGAGACCCAGTACTTC.

The chain couples TRBV7-3 to TRBJ2-1; 11 bases are a match to TRBD2. CDR1 is SGHTA, CDR2 FQGTGA, per germline. Trimming cost V 5 bases and J 7 bases; bases outside gene matches: 4. The CDR3 runs to 14 residues. The CDR3 DNA follows: TGTGCCAGCAGCGCCTTAGCGGGAGGGAATGAGCAGTTCTTC. It yields the protein CASSALAGGNEQFF.

The V gene is TRBV7-6, the J gene TRBJ1-3; D unclear. The CDR3 is 14 residues long. Germline assignment: CDR1 SGHVS and CDR2 FNYEAQ. V was pared by 0 bases and J by 3 bases, with 6 bases between. CDR3 loop: CASSLAAGGNTIYF. The CDR3, as DNA: TGTGCCAGCAGCTTAGCCGCAGGTGGAAACACCATATATTTT.

This chain connects TRBV7-6 to TRBJ2-7; D is unclear. Germline CDR1 is SGHVS and CDR2 is FNYEAQ. This CDR3 contains 12 residues. V was shortened by 0 bases and J by 9 bases, with 9 bases between the two germline ends. CDR3: CASSLAPGRQYF. The CDR3 DNA reads as TGTGCCAGCAGCTTAGCTCCCGGGCGGCAGTACTTC.

The chain recombines TRBV5-1 with TRBJ1-5; D perhaps matches TRBD1 (5 bases). The CDR3 spans 15 residues. With 4 bases removed from V and 2 bases from J, the gap between germline ends came to 13 bases. Germline V gene lookup returns CDR1 SGHRS and CDR2 YFSETQ. CDR3 sequence (DNA): TGCGCCAGCAGCCCCCTGGGGGGGGGCAATCAGCCCCAGCATTTT. The encoded protein is CASSPLGGGNQPQHF.

The rearrangement uses TRBV7-8 and TRBJ1-5; D remains ambiguous. Germline CDR1 and CDR2: SGHVS and FQNEAQ. This CDR3 contains 15 residues. The V end lost 5 bases, the J end lost 4 bases, and 15 bases lay between the germline ends. CDR3 amino acids: CASSPSRQPNQPQHF. The CDR3 bases are TGTGCCAGCAGCCCCTCGCGGCAGCCTAATCAGCCCCAGCATTTT.

The V gene is TRBV6-6, the J gene TRBJ2-3; possible D gene TRBD1, 6 bases. CDR3 length: 14 residues. Trimming left V 5 bases short and J 1 base short, with 10 bases between. Germline-derived CDR1 and CDR2 are MNHNY and SVGAGI (reference sequence). The CDR3 nucleotides are TGTGCCAGCAGTCTCAGACAGGGCACAGATACGCAGTATTTT. Translating gives CASSLRQGTDTQYF.

The V gene is TRBV5-1, the J gene TRBJ2-1; 12 bases map to TRBD2. CDR1 SGHRS and CDR2 YFSETQ come from the germline V gene. The V gene end was trimmed by 2 bases and the J gene end by 7 bases; junction bases not matched to a gene: 4. The length of the CDR3 is 15 residues. CDR3 in DNA: TGCGCCAGCAGCTTTGGGACTAGCGGGCCGAATGAGCAGTTCTTC. Translated: CASSFGTSGPNEQFF.

The table lists this clone with a count of one. CDR3 DNA: TGTGCCAGCAGCCGAGATTCCGGGCAAAACACCGGGGAGCTGTTTTTT. It is translated as CASSRDSGQNTGELFF. The chain uses TRBV7-3 and TRBJ2-2; D ambiguous. V gave up 5 bases and J gave up 2 bases, with 15 bases separating them. CDR3 size: 16 residues. From germline, CDR1 is SGHTA and CDR2 FQGTGA.

The chain combines TRBV28 with TRBJ1-2, with D maybe TRBD1 (6 bases). V shed 3 bases and J shed 4 bases, with 15 bases lying between them. The CDR3 runs to 15 residues. Germline V CDR1 and CDR2: MDHEN, SYDVKM. The CDR3 protein is CASSFPPTGPYGYTF. As DNA, the CDR3 is TGTGCCAGCAGTTTTCCTCCGACAGGACCCTATGGCTACACCTTC.

This chain connects TRBV6-1 to TRBJ2-7; perhaps TRBD1 as D (5 bases). This CDR3 region has 13 residues. With 8 bases removed from V and 4 bases from J, the gap between germline ends came to 15 bases. Looked up from germline, CDR1 is MNHNS and CDR2 is SASEGT. The CDR3 region is CASSAGLSYEQYF. CDR3 in DNA: TGTGCCAGCTCGGCAGGGCTCTCTTACGAGCAGTACTTC.

For this clone: Other DNA sequences of this sample code for an identical CDR3. This rearrangement joins TRBV9 to TRBJ2-1, with D possibly matching TRBD2 (6 bases). The length of the CDR3 is 15 residues. Germline CDR1 SGDLS, CDR2 YYNGEE. Between the trimmed V and J ends, which lost 0 bases and 3 bases, there was a span of 10 bases. In nucleotides, the CDR3 is TGTGCCAGCAGCGTAGAGGGACTTCTCTACAATGAGCAGTTCTTC. Its translation is CASSVEGLLYNEQFF. Filled out from reference TRBV9 and TRBJ2-1, the complete variable domain reads DSGVTQTPKHLITATGQRVTLRCSPRSGDLSVYWYQQSLDQGLQFLIQYYNGEERAKGNILERFSAQQFPDLHSELNLSSLELGDSALYFCASSVEGLLYNEQFFGPGTRLTVL.

This rearrangement joins TRBV28 to TRBJ2-3; D not resolved. V was cut by 6 bases and J by 7 bases, with 8 bases left in between. The CDR3 has 11 residues. Per germline, CDR1 MDHEN and CDR2 SYDVKM. The CDR3 DNA reads as TGTGCCAGCAGGGTTCATTATACGCAGTATTTT. This gives the protein CASRVHYTQYF.